Presented here are 4 T cell receptor beta chains from one specimen sequenced in a study of CD4 T cells in relation to SARS-CoV-2 and coronaviruses. No antigen has been assigned to these receptors. Data came from immunoSEQ multiplex PCR; TCRdb stores just in-frame clones and leaves some out. The sample lists some 40,000 clones, just under 85% occurring once. Sequencing used naive CD4+ T cells from PBMCs, cultured in vitro. Subset given: naive CD4+ T cells isolated by negative enrichment. The receptors were sampled from an adult with COVID-19.

The V call is TRBV5-4, the J call TRBJ2-5; 11 bases align to TRBD2. V trimming: 4 bases; J trimming: 5 bases; junction bases outside the gene matches: 7. Germline loops: CDR1 SGHNT, CDR2 YYREEE (reference sequence). The CDR3 sequence is 15 residues long. The CDR3 is CASSDTSGSGETQYF. The CDR3 coding sequence is TGTGCCAGCAGCGATACTAGCGGGAGCGGGGAGACCCAGTACTTC.

This clone was counted once. The CDR3 is CASSSVETQYF. CDR3 bases: TGTGCCAGCAGTTCGGTCGAGACCCAGTACTTC. The chain joins TRBV12-3 or TRBV12-4 to TRBJ2-5; D is unresolved. The V gene lost 4 bases and the J gene lost 5 bases, with 5 bases spanning the gap. This CDR3 has 11 amino acids.

This clone is classed as medium-sized. V gene TRBV19 combines with J gene TRBJ2-2; perhaps D is TRBD1 or TRBD2 (6 bases each). Trimming took 7 bases from V and 6 from J, leaving 9 bases between them. The CDR3 length is 12 residues. Germline V gene data show CDR1 as LNHDA and CDR2 as SQIVND (reference sequence). CDR3 DNA sequence: TGTGCCAGTATCCGGGGGCCCGGGGAGCTGTTTTTT. Translating gives CASIRGPGELFF.

In its sample, this clone is medium-sized. The chain couples TRBV7-2 to TRBJ2-7, with D possibly matching TRBD2 (6 bases). This CDR3 comprises 14 residues. In germline, CDR1 is SGHTA, CDR2 FQGNSA. The V end was cut by 1 base, the J end by 7 bases, with 14 bases between. The CDR3 protein is CASSLGRDMGEQYF. Written as DNA, the CDR3 is TGTGCCAGCAGCTTAGGGCGGGATATGGGGGAGCAGTACTTC.